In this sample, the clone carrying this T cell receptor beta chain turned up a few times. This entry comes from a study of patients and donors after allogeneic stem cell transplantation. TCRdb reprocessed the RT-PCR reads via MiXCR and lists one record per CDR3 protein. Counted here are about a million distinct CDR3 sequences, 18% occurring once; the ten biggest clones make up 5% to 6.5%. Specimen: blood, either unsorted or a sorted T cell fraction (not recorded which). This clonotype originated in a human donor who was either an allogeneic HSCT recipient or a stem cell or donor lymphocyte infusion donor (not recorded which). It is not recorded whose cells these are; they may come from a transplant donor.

The CDR3 DNA follows: TGTGCCAGCAGTCCTGAGTGGGGGGATAATGAAAAACTGTTTTTT. Its translation is CASSPEWGDNEKLFF. This chain connects TRBV2 to TRBJ1-4; D may be TRBD1 (5 bases). There are 15 residues in the CDR3. The V end lost 5 bases, the J end lost 4 bases, and 14 bases lay between the germline ends. Germline CDR1 and CDR2: SNHLY and FYNNEI. Using reference TRBV2 and TRBJ1-4 for the parts outside the CDR3, the full variable domain is EPEVTQTPSHQVTQMGQEVILRCVPISNHLYFYWYRQILGQKVEFLVSFYNNEISEKSEIFDDQFSVERPDGSNFTLKIRSTKLEDSAMYFCASSPEWGDNEKLFFGSGTQLSVL.